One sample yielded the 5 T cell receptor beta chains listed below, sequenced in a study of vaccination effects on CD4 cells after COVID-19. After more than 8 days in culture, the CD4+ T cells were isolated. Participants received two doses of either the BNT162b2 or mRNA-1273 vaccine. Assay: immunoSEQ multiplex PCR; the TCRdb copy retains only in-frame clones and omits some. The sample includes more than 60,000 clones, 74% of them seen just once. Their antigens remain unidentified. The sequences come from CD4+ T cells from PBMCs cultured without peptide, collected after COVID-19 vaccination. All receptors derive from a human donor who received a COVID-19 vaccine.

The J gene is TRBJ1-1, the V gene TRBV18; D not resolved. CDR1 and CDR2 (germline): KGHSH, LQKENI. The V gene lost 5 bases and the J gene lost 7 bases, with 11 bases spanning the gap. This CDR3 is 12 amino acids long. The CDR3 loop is CASSSSAGEAFF. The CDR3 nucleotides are TGTGCCAGCTCATCCTCAGCCGGTGAAGCTTTCTTT.

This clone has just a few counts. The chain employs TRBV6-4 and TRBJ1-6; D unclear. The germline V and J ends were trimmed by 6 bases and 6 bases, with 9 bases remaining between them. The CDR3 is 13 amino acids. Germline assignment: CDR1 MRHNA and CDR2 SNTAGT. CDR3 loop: CASRAQFNSPLHF. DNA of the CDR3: TGTGCCAGCAGGGCCCAGTTTAATTCACCCCTCCACTTT.

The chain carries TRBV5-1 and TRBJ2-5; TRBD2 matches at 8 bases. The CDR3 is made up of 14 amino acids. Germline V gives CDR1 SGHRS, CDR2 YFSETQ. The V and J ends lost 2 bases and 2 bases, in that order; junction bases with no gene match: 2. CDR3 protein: CASSFGTSQETQYF. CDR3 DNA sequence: TGCGCCAGCAGCTTCGGGACTAGTCAAGAGACCCAGTACTTC.

The CDR3 sequence is CASSLVETGLGYGYTF. The CDR3 nucleotides are TGTGCCAGCAGCTTAGTAGAAACAGGCCTTGGCTATGGCTACACCTTC. This rearrangement joins TRBV7-2 to TRBJ1-2, with D perhaps TRBD1 (5 bases). V was clipped by 1 base and J by 4 bases, with 16 bases between them. The CDR3 has 16 residues. Germline V gives CDR1 SGHTA, CDR2 FQGNSA.

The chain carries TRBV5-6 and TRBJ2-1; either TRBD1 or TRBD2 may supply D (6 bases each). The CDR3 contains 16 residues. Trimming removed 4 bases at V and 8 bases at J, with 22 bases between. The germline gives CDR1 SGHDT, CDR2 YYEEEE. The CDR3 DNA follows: TGTGCCAGCAGCGACGTAGGGGGGCCCTCTTATTATGAGCAGTTCTTC. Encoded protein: CASSDVGGPSYYEQFF.